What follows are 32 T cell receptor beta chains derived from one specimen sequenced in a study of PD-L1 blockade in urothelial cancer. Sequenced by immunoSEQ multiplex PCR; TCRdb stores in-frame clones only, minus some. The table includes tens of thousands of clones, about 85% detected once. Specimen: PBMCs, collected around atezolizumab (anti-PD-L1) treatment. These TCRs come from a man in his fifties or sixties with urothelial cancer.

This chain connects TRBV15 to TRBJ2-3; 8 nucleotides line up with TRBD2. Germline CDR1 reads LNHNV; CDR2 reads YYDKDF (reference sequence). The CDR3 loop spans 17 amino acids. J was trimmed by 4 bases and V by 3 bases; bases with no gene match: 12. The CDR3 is CATSSESMAGGPDTQYF. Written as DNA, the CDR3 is TGTGCCACCAGCAGCGAATCCATGGCGGGGGGTCCAGATACGCAGTATTTT.

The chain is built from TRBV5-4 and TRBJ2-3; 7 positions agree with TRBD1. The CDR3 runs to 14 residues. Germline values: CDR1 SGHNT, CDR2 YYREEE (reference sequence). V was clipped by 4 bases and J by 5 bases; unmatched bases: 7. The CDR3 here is CASSLTGYRDTQYF. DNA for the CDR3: TGTGCCAGCAGCCTGACAGGGTACAGAGATACGCAGTATTTT.

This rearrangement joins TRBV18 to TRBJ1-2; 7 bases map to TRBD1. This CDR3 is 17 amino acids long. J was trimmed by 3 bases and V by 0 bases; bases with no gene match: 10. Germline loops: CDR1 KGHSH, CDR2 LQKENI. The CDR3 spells CASSPPRDRAYDYGYTF. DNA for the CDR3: TGTGCCAGCTCACCACCACGCGACAGGGCATACGACTATGGCTACACCTTC.

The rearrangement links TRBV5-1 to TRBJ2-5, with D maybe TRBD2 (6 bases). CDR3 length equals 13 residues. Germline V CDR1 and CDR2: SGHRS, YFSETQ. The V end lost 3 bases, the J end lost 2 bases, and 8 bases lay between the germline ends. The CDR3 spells CASSWDSQETQYF. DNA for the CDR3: TGCGCCAGCAGCTGGGACTCACAAGAGACCCAGTACTTC.

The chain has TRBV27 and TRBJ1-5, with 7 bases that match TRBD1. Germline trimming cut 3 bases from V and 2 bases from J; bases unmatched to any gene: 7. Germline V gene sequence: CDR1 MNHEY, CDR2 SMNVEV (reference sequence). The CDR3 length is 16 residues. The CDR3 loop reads CASSLYATGGNQPQHF. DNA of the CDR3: TGTGCCAGCAGTTTGTACGCCACAGGGGGCAATCAGCCCCAGCATTTT.

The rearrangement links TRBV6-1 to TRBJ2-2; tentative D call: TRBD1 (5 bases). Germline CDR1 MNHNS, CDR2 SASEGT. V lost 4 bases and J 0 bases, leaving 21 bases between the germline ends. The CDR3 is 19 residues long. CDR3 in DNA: TGTGCCAGCAGTGTCATCGGTCCCAGACAGTTCGCGAACACCGGGGAGCTGTTTTTT. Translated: CASSVIGPRQFANTGELFF.

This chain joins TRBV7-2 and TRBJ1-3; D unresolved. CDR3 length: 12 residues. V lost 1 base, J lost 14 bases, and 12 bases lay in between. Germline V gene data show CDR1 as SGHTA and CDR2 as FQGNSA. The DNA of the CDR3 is TGTGCCAGCAGCTTAGTCGAGGGAGCCCTATATTTT. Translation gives CASSLVEGALYF.

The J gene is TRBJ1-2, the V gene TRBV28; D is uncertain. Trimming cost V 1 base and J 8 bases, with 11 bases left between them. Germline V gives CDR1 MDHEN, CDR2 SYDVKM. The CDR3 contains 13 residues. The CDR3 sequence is CASSLFRERGYTF. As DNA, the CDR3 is TGTGCCAGCAGTTTATTTCGGGAGAGGGGCTACACCTTC.

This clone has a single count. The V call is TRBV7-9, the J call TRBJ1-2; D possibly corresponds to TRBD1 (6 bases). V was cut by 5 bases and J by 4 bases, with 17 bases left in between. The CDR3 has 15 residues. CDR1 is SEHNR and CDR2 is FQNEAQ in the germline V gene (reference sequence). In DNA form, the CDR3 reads TGTGCCAGCAGCGCCGGGGGGGGCAGGGGCTATGGCTACACCTTC. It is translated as CASSAGGGRGYGYTF.

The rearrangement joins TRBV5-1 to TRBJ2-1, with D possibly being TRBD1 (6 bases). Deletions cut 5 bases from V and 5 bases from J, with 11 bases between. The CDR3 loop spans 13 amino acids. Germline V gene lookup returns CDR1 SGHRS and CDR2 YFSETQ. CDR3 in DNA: TGCGCCAGCAGAACAGGGATCAACAATGAGCAGTTCTTC. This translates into CASRTGINNEQFF.

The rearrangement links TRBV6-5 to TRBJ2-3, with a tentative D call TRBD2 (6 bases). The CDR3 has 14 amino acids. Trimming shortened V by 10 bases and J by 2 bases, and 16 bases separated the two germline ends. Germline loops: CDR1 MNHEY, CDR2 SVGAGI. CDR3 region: CATKAGRFTDTQYF. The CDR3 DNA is TGTGCCACTAAGGCGGGACGTTTCACAGATACGCAGTATTTT.

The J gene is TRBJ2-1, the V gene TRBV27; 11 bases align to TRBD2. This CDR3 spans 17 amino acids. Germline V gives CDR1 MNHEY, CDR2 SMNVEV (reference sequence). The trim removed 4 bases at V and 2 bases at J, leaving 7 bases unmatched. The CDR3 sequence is CASSSYLAGGTYNEQFF. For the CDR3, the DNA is TGTGCCAGCAGTTCATACCTAGCGGGGGGTACCTACAATGAGCAGTTCTTC.

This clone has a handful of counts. The CDR3 reads CASSPGRGRNQPQHF. In nucleotides, the CDR3 is TGTGCCAGCAGCCCAGGGAGGGGTAGAAATCAGCCCCAGCATTTT. J is TRBJ1-5 and V is TRBV7-2, with a weak D call TRBD1 (5 bases). The V end lost 5 bases, the J end lost 4 bases, and 15 bases lay between the germline ends. CDR1 SGHTA and CDR2 FQGNSA come from the germline V gene. The CDR3 sequence is 15 residues long. Variable domain in full (rest from reference TRBV7-2 and TRBJ1-5): GAGVSQSPSNKVTEKGKDVELRCDPISGHTALYWYRQSLGQGLEFLIYFQGNSAPDKSGLPSDRFSAERTGGSVSTLTIQRTQQEDSAVYLCASSPGRGRNQPQHFGDGTRLSIL.

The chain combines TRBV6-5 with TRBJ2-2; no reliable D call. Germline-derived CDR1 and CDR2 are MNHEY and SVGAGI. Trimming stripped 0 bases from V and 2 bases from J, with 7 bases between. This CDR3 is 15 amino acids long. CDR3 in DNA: TGTGCCAGCAGTTACTCCCTTACTAACACCGGGGAGCTGTTTTTT. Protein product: CASSYSLTNTGELFF.

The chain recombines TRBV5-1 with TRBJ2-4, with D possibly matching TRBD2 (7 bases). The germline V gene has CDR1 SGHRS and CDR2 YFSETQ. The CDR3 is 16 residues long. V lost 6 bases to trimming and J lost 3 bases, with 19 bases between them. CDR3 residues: CASTRLGGPVKNIQYF. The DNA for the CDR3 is TGCGCCAGCACCCGACTCGGGGGGCCGGTCAAAAACATTCAGTACTTC.

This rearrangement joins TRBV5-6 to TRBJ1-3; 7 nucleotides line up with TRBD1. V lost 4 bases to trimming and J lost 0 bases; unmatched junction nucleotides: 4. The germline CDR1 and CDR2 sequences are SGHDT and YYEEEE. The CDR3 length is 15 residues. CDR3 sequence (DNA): TGTGCCAGCAGCCCAGGGACAGACTCTGGAAACACCATATATTTT. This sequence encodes CASSPGTDSGNTIYF.

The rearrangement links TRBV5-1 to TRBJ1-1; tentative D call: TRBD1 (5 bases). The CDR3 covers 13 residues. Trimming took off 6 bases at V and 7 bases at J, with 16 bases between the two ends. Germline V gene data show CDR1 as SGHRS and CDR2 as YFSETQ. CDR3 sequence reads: CASTPAGGIEAFF. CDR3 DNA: TGCGCCAGCACCCCAGCGGGGGGGATTGAAGCTTTCTTT.

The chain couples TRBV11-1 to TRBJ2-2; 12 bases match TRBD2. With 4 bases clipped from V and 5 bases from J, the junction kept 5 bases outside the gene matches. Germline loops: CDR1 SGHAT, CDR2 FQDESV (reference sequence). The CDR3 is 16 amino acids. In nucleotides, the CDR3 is TGTGCCAGCAGCTACCTAGCGGGGGGGCCGACCGGGGAGCTGTTTTTT. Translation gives CASSYLAGGPTGELFF.

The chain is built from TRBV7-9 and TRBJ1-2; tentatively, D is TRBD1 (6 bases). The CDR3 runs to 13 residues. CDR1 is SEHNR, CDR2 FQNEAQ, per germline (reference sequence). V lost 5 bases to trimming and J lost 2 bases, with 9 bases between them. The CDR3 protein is CASSPGQNYGYTF. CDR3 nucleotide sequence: TGTGCCAGCAGCCCGGGACAAAACTATGGCTACACCTTC.

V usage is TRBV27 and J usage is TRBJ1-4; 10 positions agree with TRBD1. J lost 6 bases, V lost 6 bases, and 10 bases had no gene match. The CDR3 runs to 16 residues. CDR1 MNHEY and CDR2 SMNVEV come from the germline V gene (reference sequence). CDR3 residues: CASRLHPTGGYEKLFF. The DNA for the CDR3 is TGTGCCAGCAGACTCCACCCGACAGGGGGCTATGAAAAACTGTTTTTT.

This CDR3 is CASSISGGHYNEQFF. The CDR3 nucleotides read TGCGCCAGCAGCATTAGCGGGGGCCACTACAATGAGCAGTTCTTC. This sequence joins TRBV5-1 and TRBJ2-1, with TRBD2 identical over 9 bases. The V and J ends lost 4 bases and 3 bases, in that order; junction bases with no gene match: 5. CDR1 is SGHRS, CDR2 YFSETQ, per germline. This CDR3 comprises 15 residues.

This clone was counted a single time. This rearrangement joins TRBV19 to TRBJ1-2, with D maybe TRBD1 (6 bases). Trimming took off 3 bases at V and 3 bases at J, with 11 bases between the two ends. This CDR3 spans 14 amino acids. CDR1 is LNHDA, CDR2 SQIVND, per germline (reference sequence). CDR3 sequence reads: CASSIPGVDYGYTF. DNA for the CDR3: TGTGCCAGTAGTATCCCAGGGGTAGACTATGGCTACACCTTC. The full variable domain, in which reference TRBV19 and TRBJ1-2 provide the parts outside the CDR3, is DGGITQSPKYLFRKEGQNVTLSCEQNLNHDAMYWYRQDPGQGLRLIYYSQIVNDFQKGDIAEGYSVSREKKESFPLTVTSAQKNPTAFYLCASSIPGVDYGYTFGSGTRLTVV.

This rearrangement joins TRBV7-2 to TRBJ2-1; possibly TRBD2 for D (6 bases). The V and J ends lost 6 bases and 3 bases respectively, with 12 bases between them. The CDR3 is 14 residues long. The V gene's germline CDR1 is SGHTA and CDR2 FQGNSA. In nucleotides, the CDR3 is TGTGCCAGCAGGAAGGCGGGGAACTACAATGAGCAGTTCTTC. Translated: CASRKAGNYNEQFF.

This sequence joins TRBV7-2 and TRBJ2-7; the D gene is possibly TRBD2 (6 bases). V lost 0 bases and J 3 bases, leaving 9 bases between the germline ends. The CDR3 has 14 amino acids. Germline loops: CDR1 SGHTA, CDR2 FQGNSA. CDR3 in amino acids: CASSLAGGRYEQYF. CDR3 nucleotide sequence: TGTGCCAGCAGCTTAGCGGGGGGACGCTACGAGCAGTACTTC. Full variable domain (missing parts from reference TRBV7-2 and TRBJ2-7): GAGVSQSPSNKVTEKGKDVELRCDPISGHTALYWYRQSLGQGLEFLIYFQGNSAPDKSGLPSDRFSAERTGGSVSTLTIQRTQQEDSAVYLCASSLAGGRYEQYFGPGTRLTVT.

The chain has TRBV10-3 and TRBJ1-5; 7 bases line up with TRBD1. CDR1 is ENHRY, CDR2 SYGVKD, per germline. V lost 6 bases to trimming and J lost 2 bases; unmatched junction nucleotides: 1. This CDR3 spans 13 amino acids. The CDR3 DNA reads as TGTGCCATCAGCGGGACAGGCAATCAGCCCCAGCATTTT. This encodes CAISGTGNQPQHF.

In DNA form, the CDR3 reads TGTGCCAGCAGCCCACTTGGGGCGAATGAGCAGTTCTTC. As protein: CASSPLGANEQFF. This chain links TRBV7-9 with TRBJ2-1; D is perhaps TRBD1 (5 bases). Germline CDR1 is SEHNR and CDR2 is FQNEAQ (reference sequence). The ends were cut back, 5 bases at V and 7 bases at J, with 12 bases in the middle. The CDR3 runs 13 residues.

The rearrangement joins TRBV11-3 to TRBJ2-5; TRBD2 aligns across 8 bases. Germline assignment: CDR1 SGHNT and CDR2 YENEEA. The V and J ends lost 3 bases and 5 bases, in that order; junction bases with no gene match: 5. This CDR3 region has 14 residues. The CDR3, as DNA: TGTGCCAGCAGCTTCCGCGGGGGGTGGGAGACCCAGTACTTC. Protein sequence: CASSFRGGWETQYF. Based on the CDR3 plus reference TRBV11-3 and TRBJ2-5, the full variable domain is EAGVVQSPRYKIIEKKQPVAFWCNPISGHNTLYWYLQNLGQGPELLIRYENEEAVDDSQLPKDRFSAERLKGVDSTLKIQPAELGDSAVYLCASSFRGGWETQYFGPGTRLLVL.

CDR3 nucleotide sequence: TGTGCCAGCAGACCTGGCGGGGCGGAAAAACTGTTTTTT. It encodes CASRPGGAEKLFF. The rearrangement joins TRBV7-2 to TRBJ1-4, with D maybe TRBD1 (5 bases). Trimming removed 6 bases at V and 8 bases at J, with 13 bases between. Germline values: CDR1 SGHTA, CDR2 FQGNSA. There are 13 residues in the CDR3. Full variable domain (missing parts from reference TRBV7-2 and TRBJ1-4): GAGVSQSPSNKVTEKGKDVELRCDPISGHTALYWYRQSLGQGLEFLIYFQGNSAPDKSGLPSDRFSAERTGGSVSTLTIQRTQQEDSAVYLCASRPGGAEKLFFGSGTQLSVL.

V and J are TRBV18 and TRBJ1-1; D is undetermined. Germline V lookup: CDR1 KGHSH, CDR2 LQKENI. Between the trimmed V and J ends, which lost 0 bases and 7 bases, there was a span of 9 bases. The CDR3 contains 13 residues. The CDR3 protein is CASSPPLRNEAFF. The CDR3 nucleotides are TGTGCCAGCTCACCACCATTGCGGAATGAAGCTTTCTTT.

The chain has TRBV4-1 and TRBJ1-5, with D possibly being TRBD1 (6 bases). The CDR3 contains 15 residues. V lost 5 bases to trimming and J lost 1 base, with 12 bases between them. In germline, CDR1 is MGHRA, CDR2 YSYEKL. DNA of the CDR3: TGCGCCAGCAGCAAAGCAGGGGTGAGCAATCAGCCCCAGCATTTT. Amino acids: CASSKAGVSNQPQHF.

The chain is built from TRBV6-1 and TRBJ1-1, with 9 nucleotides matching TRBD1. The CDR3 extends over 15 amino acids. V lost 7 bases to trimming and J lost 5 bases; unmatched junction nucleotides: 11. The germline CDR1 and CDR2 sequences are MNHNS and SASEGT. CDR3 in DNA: TGTGCCAGCAAGGTGGGACAGGGCTTGAGGACTGAAGCTTTCTTT. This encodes CASKVGQGLRTEAFF.

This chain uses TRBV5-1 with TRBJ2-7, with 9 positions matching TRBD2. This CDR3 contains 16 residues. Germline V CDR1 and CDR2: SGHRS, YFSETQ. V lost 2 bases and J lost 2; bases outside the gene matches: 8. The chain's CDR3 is CASSFPGLAGTYEQYF. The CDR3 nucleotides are TGCGCCAGCAGCTTTCCGGGACTAGCTGGGACCTACGAGCAGTACTTC.